The clone carrying this TCR beta chain was observed a single time. Its antigen is as yet unknown. The sample comes from a study of OX40 agonist ivuxolimab in advanced cancers. Whole-study context: Ivuxolimab, an agonistic anti-OX40 (CD134) antibody, was given to patients. Patients in dose escalation had liver, melanoma, kidney or head and neck cancers. Study results and caveats: With doses of 0.1 to 3.0 mg/kg, CD4+ and CD8+ blood T cells had undergone clonal expansion by week 6. Clonal expansion in partial responders at 0.1-3.0 mg/kg ranked among the lowest.

Only in-frame clones appear in the TCRdb table, and some are missing; sequencing was by immunoSEQ multiplex PCR. This table holds roughly 60,000 clones, about four fifths found once. Trimming at V came to 7 bases and at J to 2 bases, leaving 6 bases not matched to a gene. The CDR3 totals 15 residues. Germline assignment: CDR1 MDHEN and CDR2 SYDVKM. The sequencing here drew on CD4+ or CD8+ T cells sorted from blood, taken in a trial of the OX40 agonist ivuxolimab. V gene TRBV28 combines with J gene TRBJ2-5; 11 positions agree with TRBD2. The sequence came from an adult with an advanced solid tumor such as melanoma, head and neck, liver or kidney cancer. This CDR3 is CASNPLAGVQETQYF. DNA of the CDR3: TGTGCCAGCAACCCACTAGCGGGAGTTCAAGAGACCCAGTACTTC.